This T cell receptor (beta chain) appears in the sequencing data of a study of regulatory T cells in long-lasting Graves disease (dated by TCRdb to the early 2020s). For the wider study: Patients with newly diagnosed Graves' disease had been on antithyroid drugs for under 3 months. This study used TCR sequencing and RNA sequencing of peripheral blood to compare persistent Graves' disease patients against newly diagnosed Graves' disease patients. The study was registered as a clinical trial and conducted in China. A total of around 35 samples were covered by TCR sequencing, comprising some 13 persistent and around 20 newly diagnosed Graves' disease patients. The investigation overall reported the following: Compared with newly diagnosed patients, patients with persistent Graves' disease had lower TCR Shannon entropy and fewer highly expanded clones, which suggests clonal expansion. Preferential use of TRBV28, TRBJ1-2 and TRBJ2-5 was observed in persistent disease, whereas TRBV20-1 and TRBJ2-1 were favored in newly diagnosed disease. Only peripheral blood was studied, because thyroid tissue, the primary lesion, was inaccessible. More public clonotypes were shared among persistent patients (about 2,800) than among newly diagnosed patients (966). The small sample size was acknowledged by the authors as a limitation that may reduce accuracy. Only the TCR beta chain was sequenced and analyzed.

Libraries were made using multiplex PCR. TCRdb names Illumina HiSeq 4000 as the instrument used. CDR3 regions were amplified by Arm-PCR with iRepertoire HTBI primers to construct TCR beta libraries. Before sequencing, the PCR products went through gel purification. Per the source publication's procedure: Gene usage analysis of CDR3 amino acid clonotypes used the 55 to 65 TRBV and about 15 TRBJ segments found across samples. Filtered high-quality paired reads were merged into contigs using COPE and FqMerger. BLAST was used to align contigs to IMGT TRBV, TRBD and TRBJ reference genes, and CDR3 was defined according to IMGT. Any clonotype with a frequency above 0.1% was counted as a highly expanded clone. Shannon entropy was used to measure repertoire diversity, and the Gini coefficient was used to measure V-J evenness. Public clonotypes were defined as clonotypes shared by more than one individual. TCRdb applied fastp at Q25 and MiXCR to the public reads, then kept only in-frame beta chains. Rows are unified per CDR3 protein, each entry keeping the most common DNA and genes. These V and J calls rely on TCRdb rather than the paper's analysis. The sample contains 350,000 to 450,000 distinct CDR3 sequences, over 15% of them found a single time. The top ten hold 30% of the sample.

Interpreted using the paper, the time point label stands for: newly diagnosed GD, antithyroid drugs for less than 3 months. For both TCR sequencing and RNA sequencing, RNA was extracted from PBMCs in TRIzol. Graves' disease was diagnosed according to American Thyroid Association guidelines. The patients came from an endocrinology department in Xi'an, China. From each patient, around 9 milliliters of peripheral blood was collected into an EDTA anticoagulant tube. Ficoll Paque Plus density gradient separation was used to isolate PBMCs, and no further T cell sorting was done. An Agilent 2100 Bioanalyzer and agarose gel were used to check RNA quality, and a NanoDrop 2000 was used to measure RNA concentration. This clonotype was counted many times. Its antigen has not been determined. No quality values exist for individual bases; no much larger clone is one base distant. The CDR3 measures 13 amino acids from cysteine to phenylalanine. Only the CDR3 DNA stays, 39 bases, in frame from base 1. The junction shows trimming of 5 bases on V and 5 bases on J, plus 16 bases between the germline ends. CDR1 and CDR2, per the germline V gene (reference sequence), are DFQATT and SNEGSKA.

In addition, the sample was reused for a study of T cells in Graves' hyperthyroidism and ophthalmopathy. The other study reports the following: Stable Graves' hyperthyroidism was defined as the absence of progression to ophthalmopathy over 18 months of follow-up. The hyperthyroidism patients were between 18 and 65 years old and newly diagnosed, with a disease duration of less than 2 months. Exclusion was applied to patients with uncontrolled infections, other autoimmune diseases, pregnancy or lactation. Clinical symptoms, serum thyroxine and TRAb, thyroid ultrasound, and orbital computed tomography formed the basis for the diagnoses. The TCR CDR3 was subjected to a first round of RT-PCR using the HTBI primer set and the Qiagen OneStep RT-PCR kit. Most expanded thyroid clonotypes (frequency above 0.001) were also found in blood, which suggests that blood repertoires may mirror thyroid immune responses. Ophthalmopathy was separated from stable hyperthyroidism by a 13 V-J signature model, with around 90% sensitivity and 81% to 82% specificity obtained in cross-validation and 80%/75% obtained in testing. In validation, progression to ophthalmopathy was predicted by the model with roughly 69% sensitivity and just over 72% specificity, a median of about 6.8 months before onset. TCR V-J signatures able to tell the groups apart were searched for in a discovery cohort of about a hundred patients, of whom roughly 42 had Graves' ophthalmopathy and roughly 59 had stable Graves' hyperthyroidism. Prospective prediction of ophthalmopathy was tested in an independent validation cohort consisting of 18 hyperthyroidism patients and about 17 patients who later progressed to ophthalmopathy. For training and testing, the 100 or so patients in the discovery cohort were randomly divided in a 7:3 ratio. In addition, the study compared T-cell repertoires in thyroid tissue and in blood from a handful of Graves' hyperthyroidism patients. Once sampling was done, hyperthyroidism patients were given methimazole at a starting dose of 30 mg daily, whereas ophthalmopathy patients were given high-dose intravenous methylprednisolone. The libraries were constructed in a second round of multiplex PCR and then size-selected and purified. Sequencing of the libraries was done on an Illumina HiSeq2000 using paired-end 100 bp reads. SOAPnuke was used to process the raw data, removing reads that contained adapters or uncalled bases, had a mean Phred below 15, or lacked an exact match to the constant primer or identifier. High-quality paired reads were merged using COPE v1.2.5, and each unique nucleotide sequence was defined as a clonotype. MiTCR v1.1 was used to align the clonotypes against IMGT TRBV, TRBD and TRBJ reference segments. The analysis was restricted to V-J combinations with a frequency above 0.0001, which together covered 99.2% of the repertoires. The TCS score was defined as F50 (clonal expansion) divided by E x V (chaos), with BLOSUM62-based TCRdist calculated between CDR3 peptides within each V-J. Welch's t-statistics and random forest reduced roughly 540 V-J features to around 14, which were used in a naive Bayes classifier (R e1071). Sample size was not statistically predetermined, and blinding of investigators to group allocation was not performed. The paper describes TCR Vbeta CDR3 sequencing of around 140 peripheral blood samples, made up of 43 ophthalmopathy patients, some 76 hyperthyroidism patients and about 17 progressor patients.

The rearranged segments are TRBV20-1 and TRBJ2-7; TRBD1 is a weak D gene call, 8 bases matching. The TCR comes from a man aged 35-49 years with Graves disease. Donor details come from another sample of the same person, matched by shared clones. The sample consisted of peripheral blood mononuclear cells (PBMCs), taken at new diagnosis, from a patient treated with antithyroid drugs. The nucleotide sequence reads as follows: TGCAGTGCTGGGAGGGACAGGAACCACGAGCAGTACTTC. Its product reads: CSAGRDRNHEQYF.